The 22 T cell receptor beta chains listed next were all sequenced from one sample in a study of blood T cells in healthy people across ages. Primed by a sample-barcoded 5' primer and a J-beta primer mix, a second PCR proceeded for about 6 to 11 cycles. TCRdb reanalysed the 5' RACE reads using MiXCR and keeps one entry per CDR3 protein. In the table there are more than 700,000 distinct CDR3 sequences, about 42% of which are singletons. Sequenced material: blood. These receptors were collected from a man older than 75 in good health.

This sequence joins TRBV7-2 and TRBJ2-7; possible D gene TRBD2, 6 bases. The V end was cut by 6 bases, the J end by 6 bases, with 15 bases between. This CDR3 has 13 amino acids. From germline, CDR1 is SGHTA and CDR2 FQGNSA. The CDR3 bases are TGTGCCAGCAGGGAGGGACCGGGGTCCGAGCAGTACTTC. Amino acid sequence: CASREGPGSEQYF. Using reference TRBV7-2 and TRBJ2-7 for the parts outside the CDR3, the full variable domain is GAGVSQSPSNKVTEKGKDVELRCDPISGHTALYWYRQSLGQGLEFLIYFQGNSAPDKSGLPSDRFSAERTGGSVSTLTIQRTQQEDSAVYLCASREGPGSEQYFGPGTRLTVT.

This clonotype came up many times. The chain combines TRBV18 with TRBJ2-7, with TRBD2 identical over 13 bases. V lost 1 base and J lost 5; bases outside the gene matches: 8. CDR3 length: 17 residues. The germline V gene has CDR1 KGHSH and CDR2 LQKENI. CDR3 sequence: CASSPLGLAGRPDEQYF. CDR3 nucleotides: TGTGCCAGCTCACCACTGGGACTAGCGGGACGCCCTGACGAGCAGTACTTC.

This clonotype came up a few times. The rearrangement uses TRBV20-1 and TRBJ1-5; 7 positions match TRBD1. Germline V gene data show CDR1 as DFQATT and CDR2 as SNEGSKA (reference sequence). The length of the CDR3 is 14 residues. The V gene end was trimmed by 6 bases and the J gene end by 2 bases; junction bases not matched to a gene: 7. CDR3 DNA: TGCAGTGCCGGGCAGGGACAGCGCAATCAGCCCCAGCATTTT. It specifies CSAGQGQRNQPQHF.

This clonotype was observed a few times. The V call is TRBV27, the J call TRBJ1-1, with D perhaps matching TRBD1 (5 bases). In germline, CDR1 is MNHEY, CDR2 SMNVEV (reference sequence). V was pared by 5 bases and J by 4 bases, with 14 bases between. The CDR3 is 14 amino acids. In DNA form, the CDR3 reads TGTGCCAGCAGTCCTCAAAGACAGTTCACTGAAGCTTTCTTT. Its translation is CASSPQRQFTEAFF.

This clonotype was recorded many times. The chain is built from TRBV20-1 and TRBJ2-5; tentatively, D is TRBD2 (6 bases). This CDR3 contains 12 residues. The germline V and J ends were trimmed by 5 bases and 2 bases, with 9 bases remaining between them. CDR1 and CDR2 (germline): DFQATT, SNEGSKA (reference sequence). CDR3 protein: CSAVGLQETQYF. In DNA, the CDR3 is TGCAGTGCTGTGGGACTGCAAGAGACCCAGTACTTC.

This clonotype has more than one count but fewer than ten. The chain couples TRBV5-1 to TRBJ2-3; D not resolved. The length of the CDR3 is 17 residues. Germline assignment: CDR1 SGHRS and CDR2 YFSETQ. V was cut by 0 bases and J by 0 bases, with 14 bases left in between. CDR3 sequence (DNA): TGCGCCAGCAGCTTGGGAGGCGGAACTACTAGCACAGATACGCAGTATTTT. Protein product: CASSLGGGTTSTDTQYF.

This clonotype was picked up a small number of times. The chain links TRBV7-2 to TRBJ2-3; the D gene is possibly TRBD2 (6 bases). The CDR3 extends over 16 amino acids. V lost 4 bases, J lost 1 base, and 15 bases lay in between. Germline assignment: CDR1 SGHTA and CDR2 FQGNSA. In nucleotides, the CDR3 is TGTGCCAGCAGCTGGGCCGGCGGCGGGGGCACAGATACGCAGTATTTT. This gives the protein CASSWAGGGGTDTQYF.

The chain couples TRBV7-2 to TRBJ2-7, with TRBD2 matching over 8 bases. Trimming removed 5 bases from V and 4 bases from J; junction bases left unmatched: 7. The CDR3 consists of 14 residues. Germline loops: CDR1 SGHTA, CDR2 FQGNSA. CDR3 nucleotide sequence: TGTGCCAGCAGCGGGAGCGGGAGAATGTACGAGCAGTACTTC. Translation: CASSGSGRMYEQYF.

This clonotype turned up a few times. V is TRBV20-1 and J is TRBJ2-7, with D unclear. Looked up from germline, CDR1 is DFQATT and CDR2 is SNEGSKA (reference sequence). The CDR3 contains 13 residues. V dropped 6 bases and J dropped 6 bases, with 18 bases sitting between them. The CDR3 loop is CSAQPKSWGEQYF. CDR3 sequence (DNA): TGCAGTGCCCAACCTAAGTCGTGGGGCGAGCAGTACTTC.

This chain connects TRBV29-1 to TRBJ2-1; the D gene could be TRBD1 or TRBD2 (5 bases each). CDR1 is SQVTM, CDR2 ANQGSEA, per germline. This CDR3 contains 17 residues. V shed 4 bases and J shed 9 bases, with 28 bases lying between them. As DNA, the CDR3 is TGCAGCGTTGTCCCAGTAGAGGGGCGGAGTTTTAACGCTGAGCAGTTCTTC. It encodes CSVVPVEGRSFNAEQFF.

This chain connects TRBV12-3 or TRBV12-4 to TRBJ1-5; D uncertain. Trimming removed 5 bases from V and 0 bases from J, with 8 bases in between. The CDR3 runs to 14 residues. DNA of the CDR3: TGTGCCAGCAGTCCGCTGTATAGCAATCAGCCCCAGCATTTT. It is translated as CASSPLYSNQPQHF.

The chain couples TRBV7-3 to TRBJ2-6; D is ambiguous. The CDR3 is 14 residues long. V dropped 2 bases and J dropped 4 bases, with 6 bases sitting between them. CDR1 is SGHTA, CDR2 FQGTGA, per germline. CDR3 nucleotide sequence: TGTGCCAGCAGCTTAGACGTCGGGGCCAACGTCCTGACTTTC. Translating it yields CASSLDVGANVLTF.

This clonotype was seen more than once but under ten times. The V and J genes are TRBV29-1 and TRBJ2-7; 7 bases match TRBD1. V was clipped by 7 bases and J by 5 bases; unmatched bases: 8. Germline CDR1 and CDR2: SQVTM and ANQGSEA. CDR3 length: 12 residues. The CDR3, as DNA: TGCAGCGGAAGCCGGGACAGCCACGAGCAGTACTTC. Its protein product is CSGSRDSHEQYF.

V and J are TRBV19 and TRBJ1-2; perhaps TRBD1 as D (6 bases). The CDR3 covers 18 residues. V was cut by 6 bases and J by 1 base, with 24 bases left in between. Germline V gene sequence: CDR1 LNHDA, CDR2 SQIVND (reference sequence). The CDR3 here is CASRDNPAGALNNYGYTF. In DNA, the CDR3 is TGTGCCAGTAGGGATAATCCGGCAGGGGCGCTGAATAACTATGGCTACACCTTC.

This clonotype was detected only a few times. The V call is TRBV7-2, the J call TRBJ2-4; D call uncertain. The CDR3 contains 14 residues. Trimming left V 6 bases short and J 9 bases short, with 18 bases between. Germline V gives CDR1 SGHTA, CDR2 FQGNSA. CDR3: CASSLSLEPSIQYF. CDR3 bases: TGTGCCAGCAGTCTATCGCTAGAGCCTAGCATTCAGTACTTC. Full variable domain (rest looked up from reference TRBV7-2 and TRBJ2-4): GAGVSQSPSNKVTEKGKDVELRCDPISGHTALYWYRQSLGQGLEFLIYFQGNSAPDKSGLPSDRFSAERTGGSVSTLTIQRTQQEDSAVYLCASSLSLEPSIQYFGAGTRLSVL.

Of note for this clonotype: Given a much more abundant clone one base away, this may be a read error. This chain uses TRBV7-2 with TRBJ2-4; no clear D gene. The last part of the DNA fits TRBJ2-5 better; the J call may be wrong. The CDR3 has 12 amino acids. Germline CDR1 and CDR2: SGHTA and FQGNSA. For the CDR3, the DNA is TGTGCCGGCAGCTTAGGGCTGGAGACCCAGTACTTC. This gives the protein CAGSLGLETQYF.

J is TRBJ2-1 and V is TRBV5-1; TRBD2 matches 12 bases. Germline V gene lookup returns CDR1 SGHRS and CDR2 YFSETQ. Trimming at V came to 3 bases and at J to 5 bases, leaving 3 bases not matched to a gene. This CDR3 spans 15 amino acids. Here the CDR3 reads CASSWTSGTDNEQFF. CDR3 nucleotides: TGCGCCAGCAGCTGGACTAGCGGGACCGACAATGAGCAGTTCTTC.

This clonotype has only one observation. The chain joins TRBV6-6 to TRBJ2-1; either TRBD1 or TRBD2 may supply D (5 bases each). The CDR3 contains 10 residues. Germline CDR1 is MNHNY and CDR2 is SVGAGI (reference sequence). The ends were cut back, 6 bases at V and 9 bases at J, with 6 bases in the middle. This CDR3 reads CASRGTEQFF. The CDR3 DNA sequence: TGTGCCAGCAGAGGGACTGAGCAGTTCTTC.

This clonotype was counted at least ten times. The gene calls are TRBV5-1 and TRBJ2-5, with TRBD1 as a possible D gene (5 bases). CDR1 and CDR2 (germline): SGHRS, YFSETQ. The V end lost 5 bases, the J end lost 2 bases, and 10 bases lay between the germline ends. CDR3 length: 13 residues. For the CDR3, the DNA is TGCGCCAGCAGGTACCAGGGACAAGAGACCCAGTACTTC. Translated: CASRYQGQETQYF.

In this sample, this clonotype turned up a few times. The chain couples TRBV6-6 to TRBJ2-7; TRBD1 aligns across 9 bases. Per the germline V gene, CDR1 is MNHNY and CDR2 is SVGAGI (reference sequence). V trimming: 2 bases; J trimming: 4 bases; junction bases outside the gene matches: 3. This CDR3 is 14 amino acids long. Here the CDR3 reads CASSYGTGLYEQYF. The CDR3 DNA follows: TGTGCCAGCAGTTACGGGACAGGGTTGTACGAGCAGTACTTC.

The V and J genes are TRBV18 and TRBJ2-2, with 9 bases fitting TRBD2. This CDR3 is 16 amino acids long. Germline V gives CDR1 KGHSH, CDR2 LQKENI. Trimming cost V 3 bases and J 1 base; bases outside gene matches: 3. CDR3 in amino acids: CASSPGLALNTGELFF. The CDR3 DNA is TGTGCCAGCTCACCGGGACTAGCCTTGAACACCGGGGAGCTGTTTTTT.

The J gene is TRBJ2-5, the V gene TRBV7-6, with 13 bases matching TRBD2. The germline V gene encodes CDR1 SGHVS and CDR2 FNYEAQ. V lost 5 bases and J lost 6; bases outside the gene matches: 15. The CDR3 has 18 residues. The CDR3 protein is CASSRDSLGLAGDKTQYF. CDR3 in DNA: TGTGCCAGCAGCCGGGATTCCCTTGGACTAGCGGGAGACAAGACCCAGTACTTC.